Listed here are 24 T cell receptor beta chains from one sample, sequenced in a study of cytomegalovirus exposure and HLA in healthy donors (dated by TCRdb to about 2017). The library was produced with the immunoSEQ multiplex PCR assay. The multiplex PCR relied on a mix of 60 forward primers for TCR Vbeta segments and 13 reverse primers for TCR Jbeta segments. Entries here come from immuneACCESS through TCRdb and include only in-frame sequences with V and J called. Some clones fail to appear in such tables; in the studies checked, an unresolved V gene covers under half of the shortfall, and the cause of the remainder is unknown. The sample includes approximately 170,000 clones, with more than 80% observed a single time. About 0.77% of the sample comes from the top ten. Sequences were obtained from PBMCs. Every receptor here comes from a woman younger than 30 in good health and CMV-seronegative.

This chain links TRBV4-1 with TRBJ2-7, with TRBD2 matching over 10 bases. Trimming at V came to 1 base and at J to 6 bases, leaving 6 bases not matched to a gene. CDR3 length: 15 residues. Germline CDR1 MGHRA, CDR2 YSYEKL. In nucleotides, the CDR3 is TGCGCCAGCAGCCAAGGACTAGCGGGTACCGGCGAGCAGTACTTC. It is translated as CASSQGLAGTGEQYF.

J is TRBJ1-2 and V is TRBV10-3; 8 bases match TRBD1. V lost 11 bases to trimming and J lost 7 bases; unmatched junction nucleotides: 9. The CDR3 contains 12 residues. Looked up from germline, CDR1 is ENHRY and CDR2 is SYGVKD. CDR3 region: CACSQGASGYTF. CDR3 in DNA: TGTGCCTGCAGCCAGGGGGCCAGTGGCTACACCTTC.

The chain combines TRBV29-1 with TRBJ2-7, with D maybe TRBD1 (6 bases). This CDR3 region has 13 residues. CDR1 is SQVTM and CDR2 is ANQGSEA in the germline V gene. Trimming left V 6 bases short and J 7 bases short, with 19 bases between. The CDR3 coding sequence is TGCAGCGTCGTGGACAGTAGCCAGGGGGAGCAGTACTTC. Protein product: CSVVDSSQGEQYF.

V is TRBV13 and J is TRBJ2-1, with D hard to call. CDR3 size: 13 residues. The germline V gene has CDR1 PRHDT and CDR2 FYEKMQ (reference sequence). V was clipped by 4 bases and J by 6 bases, with 10 bases between them. As DNA, the CDR3 is TGTGCCAGCAGCTCCAATCTGGCCAATGAGCAGTTCTTC. As protein: CASSSNLANEQFF. Filled out from reference TRBV13 and TRBJ2-1, the complete variable domain reads AAGVIQSPRHLIKEKRETATLKCYPIPRHDTVYWYQQGPGQDPQFLISFYEKMQSDKGSIPDRFSAQQFSDYHSELNMSSLELGDSALYFCASSSNLANEQFFGPGTRLTVL.

The chain joins TRBV7-8 to TRBJ2-1, with TRBD2 identical over 10 bases. The CDR3 is 15 residues long. J lost 4 bases, V lost 5 bases, and 5 bases had no gene match. Germline V gene lookup returns CDR1 SGHVS and CDR2 FQNEAQ. The CDR3 DNA sequence: TGTGCCAGCAGCCTAAAGACTAGCGGGTACAATGAGCAGTTCTTC. Translated, it gives CASSLKTSGYNEQFF.

The chain couples TRBV10-3 to TRBJ2-7; D possibly corresponds to TRBD2 (5 bases). CDR1 is ENHRY, CDR2 SYGVKD, per germline. The CDR3 sequence is 13 residues long. Between the trimmed V and J ends, which lost 4 bases and 7 bases, there was a span of 14 bases. Here the CDR3 DNA reads TGTGCCATCAGTGTCGGGCCGCCGGGGGAGCAGTACTTC. As protein: CAISVGPPGEQYF.

Concerning this clone itself: The same CDR3 also results from other DNA sequences found in this sample. The genes are TRBV11-2 and TRBJ1-2, with 7 bases aligning to TRBD1. CDR1 SGHAT and CDR2 FQNNGV come from the germline V gene. V shed 4 bases, J shed 2 bases, and the junction held 1 base outside the gene matches. The CDR3 totals 13 residues. CDR3 amino acids: CASSSDRNYGYTF. The CDR3 DNA follows: TGTGCCAGCAGCTCGGACAGGAACTATGGCTACACCTTC.

The V and J genes are TRBV19 and TRBJ2-7; 9 bases agree with TRBD2. Germline-derived CDR1 and CDR2 are LNHDA and SQIVND (reference sequence). V lost 5 bases, J lost 5 bases, and 10 bases stayed unmatched. The CDR3 loop spans 15 amino acids. The CDR3 DNA reads as TGTGCCAGTAGTTCCGGGCGGGAGGGACAACACGAGCAGTACTTC. As protein: CASSSGREGQHEQYF.

The CDR3 bases are TGCAGTGCTGTGGCGGCCAATGAGCAGTTCTTC. The encoded protein is CSAVAANEQFF. The chain combines TRBV20-1 with TRBJ2-1; D unresolved. V was trimmed by 5 bases and J by 6 bases, leaving 8 bases between them. From germline, CDR1 is DFQATT and CDR2 SNEGSKA (reference sequence). This CDR3 region has 11 residues.

The gene calls are TRBV5-1 and TRBJ2-5; TRBD2 matches at 7 bases. V lost 4 bases, J lost 1 base, and 4 bases stayed unmatched. The CDR3 covers 14 residues. The germline gives CDR1 SGHRS, CDR2 YFSETQ. CDR3 amino acids: CASSLGRTQETQYF. In DNA form, the CDR3 reads TGCGCCAGCAGCCTCGGGAGGACCCAAGAGACCCAGTACTTC.

The chain recombines TRBV7-3 with TRBJ2-3; TRBD2 matches 8 bases. Germline CDR1 SGHTA, CDR2 FQGTGA. The J segment lost 0 bases and the V segment lost 4 bases, leaving 0 bases of the junction unmatched. CDR3 size: 14 residues. Here the CDR3 DNA reads TGTGCCAGCAGCTCTAGCGGGAGCACAGATACGCAGTATTTT. It is translated as CASSSSGSTDTQYF. Drawing the rest from reference TRBV7-3 and TRBJ2-3, the complete variable domain is GAGVSQTPSNKVTEKGKYVELRCDPISGHTALYWYRQSLGQGPEFLIYFQGTGAADDSGLPNDRFFAVRPEGSVSTLKIQRTERGDSAVYLCASSSSGSTDTQYFGPGTRLTVL.

This chain connects TRBV28 to TRBJ1-2; D ambiguous. The CDR3 has 13 amino acids. Germline V gene lookup returns CDR1 MDHEN and CDR2 SYDVKM. Trimming shortened V by 7 bases and J by 5 bases, and 14 bases separated the two germline ends. The CDR3, as DNA: TGTGCCAGCACCCTTGGGCAGCTGTATGGCTACACCTTC. This codes for CASTLGQLYGYTF.

The chain is built from TRBV7-8 and TRBJ2-5; 16 bases agree with TRBD2. The CDR3 spans 18 residues. V shed 1 base and J 6 bases; nucleotides not matched to a gene: 8. Per the germline V gene, CDR1 is SGHVS and CDR2 is FQNEAQ. The CDR3 DNA follows: TGTGCCAGCAGCTTAGGGGGACTAGCGGGAGGGCCTGAAAAGACCCAGTACTTC. Translating it yields CASSLGGLAGGPEKTQYF.

J is TRBJ2-7 and V is TRBV15, with 10 bases lining up with TRBD1. V was clipped by 0 bases and J by 6 bases; unmatched bases: 17. Germline V gene lookup returns CDR1 LNHNV and CDR2 YYDKDF (reference sequence). CDR3 length: 19 residues. The CDR3 DNA follows: TGTGCCACCAGCAGAGATATCGGGACAGGGGCCCTGGGTGGTCTCGAGCAGTACTTC. It encodes CATSRDIGTGALGGLEQYF.

This clone was seen once. The chain is built from TRBV7-9 and TRBJ1-4; 9 bases are shared with TRBD1. CDR1 is SEHNR, CDR2 FQNEAQ, per germline (reference sequence). The CDR3 is made up of 15 amino acids. The J segment lost 7 bases and the V segment lost 1 base, leaving 4 bases of the junction unmatched. CDR3 region: CASSLGDRDAEKLFF. The CDR3 DNA follows: TGTGCCAGCAGCTTAGGGGACAGGGACGCTGAAAAACTGTTTTTT.

V gene TRBV29-1 combines with J gene TRBJ1-3, with 7 positions matching TRBD1. Germline V gene sequence: CDR1 SQVTM, CDR2 ANQGSEA. The CDR3 has 15 amino acids. V shed 6 bases and J 4 bases; nucleotides not matched to a gene: 12. The CDR3 loop reads CSVTGRGSAGNTIYF. CDR3 in DNA: TGCAGCGTGACCGGCAGGGGGTCTGCAGGAAACACCATATATTTT.

This chain connects TRBV6-1 to TRBJ2-7; D call uncertain. The CDR3 is 15 residues long. The V gene lost 1 base and the J gene lost 0 bases, with 10 bases spanning the gap. Germline CDR1 and CDR2: MNHNS and SASEGT. The CDR3 nucleotides are TGTGCCAGCAGTGAAGGAAGCGAAGGCTCCTACGAGCAGTACTTC. Its protein product is CASSEGSEGSYEQYF.

This sequence joins TRBV12-5 and TRBJ2-1; a weak D match, TRBD2 (9 bases). Germline CDR1 and CDR2: LGHNT and FRNRAP. V lost 2 bases, J lost 4 bases, and 18 bases lay in between. This CDR3 comprises 17 residues. CDR3: CASGLTRGRGGYNEQFF. The CDR3 bases are TGTGCTAGTGGTTTGACCAGGGGGCGGGGGGGATACAATGAGCAGTTCTTC.

This clone was found a few times. The chain is built from TRBV2 and TRBJ1-2; tentatively, D is TRBD1 (6 bases). Trimming removed 6 bases at V and 3 bases at J, with 11 bases between. CDR3 length: 13 amino acids. Germline CDR1 reads SNHLY; CDR2 reads FYNNEI. The DNA for the CDR3 is TGTGCCAGCAGAGAGGACAGAGACTATGGCTACACCTTC. Encoded protein: CASREDRDYGYTF.

This chain connects TRBV7-8 to TRBJ2-1; a possible D gene is TRBD2 (6 bases). The V and J ends lost 5 bases and 6 bases respectively, with 17 bases between them. Germline V lookup: CDR1 SGHVS, CDR2 FQNEAQ. This CDR3 is built from 15 residues. CDR3 in DNA: TGTGCCAGCAGCCAAGTTCCGGAGGGTGGCAATGAGCAGTTCTTC. Protein sequence: CASSQVPEGGNEQFF.

This rearrangement joins TRBV27 to TRBJ1-1; D is possibly TRBD1 (5 bases). V was pared by 2 bases and J by 2 bases, with 12 bases between. This CDR3 comprises 15 residues. CDR1 MNHEY and CDR2 SMNVEV come from the germline V gene (reference sequence). The CDR3 is CASSLISQGNTEAFF. The CDR3 nucleotides are TGTGCCAGCAGTTTAATTAGCCAGGGAAACACTGAAGCTTTCTTT.

The chain joins TRBV28 to TRBJ2-7, with D possibly TRBD1 on 6 matching bases. Germline V gene sequence: CDR1 MDHEN, CDR2 SYDVKM. The V end lost 8 bases, the J end lost 0 bases, and 17 bases lay between the germline ends. This CDR3 has 15 amino acids. CDR3 DNA sequence: TGTGCCAGCCAAGAGTCAGGGGCGGGCTCCTACGAGCAGTACTTC. Its protein product is CASQESGAGSYEQYF.

This clone was counted between two and nine times. The CDR3, as DNA: TGTGCCAGCAGTAACCGTCCCAGCAATGAGCAGTTCTTC. This translates into CASSNRPSNEQFF. The gene calls are TRBV25-1 and TRBJ2-1; D remains unclear. The germline V gene has CDR1 MGHDK and CDR2 SYGVNS. Trimming removed 5 bases from V and 6 bases from J, with 11 bases in between. The CDR3 runs to 13 residues. The complete variable domain, with remaining parts taken from reference TRBV25-1 and TRBJ2-1, reads EADIYQTPRYLVIGTGKKITLECSQTMGHDKMYWYQQDPGMELHLIHYSYGVNSTEKGDLSSESTVSRIRTEHFPLTLESARPSHTSQYLCASSNRPSNEQFFGPGTRLTVL.

The chain joins TRBV19 to TRBJ2-2, with 12 bases aligning to TRBD2. This CDR3 is built from 15 residues. Germline CDR1 is LNHDA and CDR2 is SQIVND (reference sequence). After removal of 4 bases from V and 5 bases from J, the junction contained 2 bases not matched to a gene. CDR3 loop: CASSTLAGGTGELFF. CDR3 DNA sequence: TGTGCCAGTAGTACCCTAGCGGGAGGGACCGGGGAGCTGTTTTTT.